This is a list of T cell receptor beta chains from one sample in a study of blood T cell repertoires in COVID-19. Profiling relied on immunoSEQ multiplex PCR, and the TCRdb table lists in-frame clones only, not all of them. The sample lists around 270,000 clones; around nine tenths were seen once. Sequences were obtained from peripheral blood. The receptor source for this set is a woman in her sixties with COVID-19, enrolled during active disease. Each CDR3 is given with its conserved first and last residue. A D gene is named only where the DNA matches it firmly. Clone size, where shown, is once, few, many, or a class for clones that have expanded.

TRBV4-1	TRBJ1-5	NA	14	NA	TGCGCCAGCAGCCAACTTGGGCTGTGGCCGCCCCAGCATTTT	CASSQLGLWPPQHF
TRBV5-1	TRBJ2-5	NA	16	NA	TGCGCCAGCAGCTTGGGACGGGGAACTTTTCAAGAGACCCAGTACTTC	CASSLGRGTFQETQYF
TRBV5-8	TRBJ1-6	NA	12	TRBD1	TGTGCCGGAGGGACAGTCAATTCACCCCTCCACTTT	CAGGTVNSPLHF
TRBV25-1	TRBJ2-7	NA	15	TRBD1	TGTGCCAGCAGTGGTCGACAGGGGGTAAGCTACGAGCAGTACTTC	CASSGRQGVSYEQYF
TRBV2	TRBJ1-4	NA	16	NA	TGTGCCAGCACAACCCTCGAGGGCTGGACTAATGAAAAACTGTTTTTT	CASTTLEGWTNEKLFF
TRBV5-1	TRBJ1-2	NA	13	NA	TGCGCCAGCAGCTTGGTCTCTAACTATGGCTACACCTTC	CASSLVSNYGYTF
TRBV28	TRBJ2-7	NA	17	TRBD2	TGTGCCAGCAGTTTTGGGACTAGCGGGAGGGCTGGGTACGAGCAGTACTTC	CASSFGTSGRAGYEQYF
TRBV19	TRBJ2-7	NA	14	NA	TGTGCCAGTAGTAAGAGGGCTCCCTCCTACGAGCAGTACTTC	CASSKRAPSYEQYF
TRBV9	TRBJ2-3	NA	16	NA	TGTGCCAGCAGCTTCAGGGGTCGGGAAGGGCCAGATACGCAGTATTTT	CASSFRGREGPDTQYF
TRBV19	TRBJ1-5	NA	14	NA	TGTGCCAGTAGTGTAGACATCAACAATCAGCCCCAGCATTTT	CASSVDINNQPQHF
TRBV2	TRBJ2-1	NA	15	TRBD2	TGTGCCAGCAGCCCGGGACTAGCGGGAGGAAATGAGCAGTTCTTC	CASSPGLAGGNEQFF
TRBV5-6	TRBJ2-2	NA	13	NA	TGTGCCAGCAGCGGGAGCGGCACCGGGGAGCTGTTTTTT	CASSGSGTGELFF
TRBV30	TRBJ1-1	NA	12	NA	TGTGCCTGGACACGGGAGAACACTGAAGCTTTCTTT	CAWTRENTEAFF
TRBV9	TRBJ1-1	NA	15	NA	TGTGCCAGCAGCGTCCGGGGGGCCCCTGGCTCTGAAGCTTTCTTT	CASSVRGAPGSEAFF
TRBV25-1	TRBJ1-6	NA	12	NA	TGTGCCAGCAGCCAGGGTAATTCACCCCTCCACTTT	CASSQGNSPLHF
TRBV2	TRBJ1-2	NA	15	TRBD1	TGTGCCAGTTACGGACAGGGGAAGGGAAACTATGGCTACACCTTC	CASYGQGKGNYGYTF
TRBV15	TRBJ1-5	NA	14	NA	TGTGCCACCAGCAGCGCCGTCGGGGGTCAGCCCCAGCATTTT	CATSSAVGGQPQHF
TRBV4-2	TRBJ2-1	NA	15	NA	TGTGCCAGCAGCCAGACGCGACTCGCAGTCAATGAGCAGTTCTTC	CASSQTRLAVNEQFF
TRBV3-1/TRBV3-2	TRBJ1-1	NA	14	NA	TGTGCCAGCAGCCCTCGTGACAGGAACACTGAAGCTTTCTTT	CASSPRDRNTEAFF
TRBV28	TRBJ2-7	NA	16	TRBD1	TGTGCCAGCAGTTTCAACTACCGGGACAGGGGACACGAGCAGTACTTC	CASSFNYRDRGHEQYF
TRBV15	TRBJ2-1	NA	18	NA	TGTGCCACCAGCAGCGCCCACAGCCGGTCCCTTCCCTACAATGAGCAGTTCTTC	CATSSAHSRSLPYNEQFF
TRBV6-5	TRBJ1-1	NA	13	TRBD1	TGTGCCAGCAGGGGGACAGGGTGGACTGAAGCTTTCTTT	CASRGTGWTEAFF
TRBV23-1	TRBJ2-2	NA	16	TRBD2	TGCGCCAGCAGTCTGGAGCGGGAGGGTCACACCGGGGAGCTGTTTTTT	CASSLEREGHTGELFF
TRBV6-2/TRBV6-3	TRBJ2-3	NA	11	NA	TGTGCCAGCAGCCTTTCGGATACGCAGTATTTT	CASSLSDTQYF
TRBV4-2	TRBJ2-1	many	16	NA	TGTGCCAGCAGCCAAGATACAGGAGGGCCGTACAATGAGCAGTTCTTC	CASSQDTGGPYNEQFF
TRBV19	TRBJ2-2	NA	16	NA	TGTGCCAGTAGTATAGCCATGGGCAGGGTCACCGGGGAGCTGTTTTTT	CASSIAMGRVTGELFF
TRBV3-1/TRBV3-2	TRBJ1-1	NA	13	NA	TGTGCCAGCAGCCAAGAACCGGGGACTGAAGCTTTCTTT	CASSQEPGTEAFF
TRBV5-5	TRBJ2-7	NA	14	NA	TGTGCCAGCAGTATGGACAGAAGCTCCTACGAGCAGTACTTC	CASSMDRSSYEQYF
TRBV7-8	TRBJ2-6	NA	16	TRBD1	TGTGCCAGCAGCAATAGGGGGCGCACTGGGGCCAACGTCCTGACTTTC	CASSNRGRTGANVLTF
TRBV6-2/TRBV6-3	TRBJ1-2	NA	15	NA	TGTGCCAGCAGACCTCCCGGACGGGATCTGTATGGCTACACCTTC	CASRPPGRDLYGYTF
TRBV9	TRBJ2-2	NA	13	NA	TGTGCCAGCAGCGTAGGAGGTTCCGGGGAGCTGTTTTTT	CASSVGGSGELFF
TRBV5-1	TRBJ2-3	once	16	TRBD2	TGCGCCAGCAGCATACCGGGGACTAGCGGGAGTGGTACGCAGTATTTT	CASSIPGTSGSGTQYF
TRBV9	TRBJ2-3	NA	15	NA	TGTGCCAGCAGCGTAGATAGCGTGGGCCCAGATACGCAGTATTTT	CASSVDSVGPDTQYF
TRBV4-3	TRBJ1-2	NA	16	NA	TGCGCCAGCAGCCAAGAGGCAGGAATAGCTAACTATGGCTACACCTTC	CASSQEAGIANYGYTF
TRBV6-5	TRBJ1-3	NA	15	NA	TGTGCCAGCAGTTACGGCAGGGCCTCTGGAAACACCATATATTTT	CASSYGRASGNTIYF
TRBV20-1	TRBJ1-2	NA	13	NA	TGCAGTGCTAGTCCGATAGAGTGGTATGGCTACACCTTC	CSASPIEWYGYTF
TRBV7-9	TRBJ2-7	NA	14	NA	TGTGCCAGCAGCACCGAGAGGTTGACTTCCGAGCAGTACTTC	CASSTERLTSEQYF
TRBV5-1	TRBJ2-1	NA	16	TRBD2	TGCGCCAGCAGCTTGGTCGAAGCGGGAGGCTACGATGAGCAGTTCTTC	CASSLVEAGGYDEQFF
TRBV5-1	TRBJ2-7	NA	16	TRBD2	TGCGCCAGCAGCTCCGAGCGGGGGAATATCCCCTACGAGCAGTACTTC	CASSSERGNIPYEQYF
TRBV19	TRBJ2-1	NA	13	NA	TGTGCCAGTATGGTTAGCGGAGACAATGAGCAGTTCTTC	CASMVSGDNEQFF
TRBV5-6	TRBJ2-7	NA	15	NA	TGTGCCAGCAGCTTGTGGGTTAGCGGATCCTACGAGCAGTACTTC	CASSLWVSGSYEQYF
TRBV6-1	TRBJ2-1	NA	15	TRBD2	TGTGCCAGCCGAGCCGCCGGGACTAAAAACAATGAGCAGTTCTTC	CASRAAGTKNNEQFF
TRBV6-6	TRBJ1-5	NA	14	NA	TGTGCCAGCAGCCCGGACCGGGGTAGTCAGCCCCAGCATTTT	CASSPDRGSQPQHF
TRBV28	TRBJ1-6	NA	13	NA	TGTGCCAGCTATTCACACAGGGATTCACCCCTCCACTTT	CASYSHRDSPLHF
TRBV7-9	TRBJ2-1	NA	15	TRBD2	TGTGCCAGCAGCCAAATAGCGGGAGTCGGGAATGAGCAGTTCTTC	CASSQIAGVGNEQFF
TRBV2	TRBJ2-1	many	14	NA	TGTGCCACTAAGCCACACAGGGCCTCGAATGAGCAGTTCTTC	CATKPHRASNEQFF
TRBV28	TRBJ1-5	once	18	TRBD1	TGTGCCAGCAGTACCGGGACAGGGAGGTCCAGGAGCAATCAGCCCCAGCATTTT	CASSTGTGRSRSNQPQHF
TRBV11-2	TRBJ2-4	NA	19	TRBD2	TGTGCCAGCAGCCATTTACGCGGGGGAGGGGCCGGGGCCAAAAACATTCAGTACTTC	CASSHLRGGGAGAKNIQYF
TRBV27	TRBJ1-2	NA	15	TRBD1	TGTGCCAGCAGTCCCTGGACAGGGACTAACTATGGCTACACCTTC	CASSPWTGTNYGYTF
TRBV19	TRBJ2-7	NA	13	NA	TGTGCCAGTAGCACGGTACTCCCTTACGAGCAGTACTTC	CASSTVLPYEQYF
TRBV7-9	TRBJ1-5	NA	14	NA	TGTGCCAGCAGCTTAGCCAGGGATAATCAGCCCCAGCATTTT	CASSLARDNQPQHF
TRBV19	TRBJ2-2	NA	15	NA	TGTGCCAGTAGTACACAGGGCGCCAACACCGGGGAGCTGTTTTTT	CASSTQGANTGELFF
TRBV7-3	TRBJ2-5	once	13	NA	TGTGCCAGCAGCTTAATCCCCCGGGAGACCCAGTACTTC	CASSLIPRETQYF
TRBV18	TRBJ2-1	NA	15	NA	TGTGCCAGCTCACCCCCGCAGGGGAGTAAGGATGAGCAGTTCTTC	CASSPPQGSKDEQFF
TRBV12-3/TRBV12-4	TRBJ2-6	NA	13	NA	TGTGCCAGCCGTCCAGACAGGACTCCGGGCCTGACTTTC	CASRPDRTPGLTF
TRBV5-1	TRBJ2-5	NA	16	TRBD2	TGCGCCAGCAGCTTGAGACTAGCGGGAGAAGGGAAGACCCAGTACTTC	CASSLRLAGEGKTQYF
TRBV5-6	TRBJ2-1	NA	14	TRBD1	TGTGCCAGCATCCGGACAGGGCGGAACAATGAGCAGTTCTTC	CASIRTGRNNEQFF
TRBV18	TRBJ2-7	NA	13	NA	TGTGCCAGCTCTCCAACGACAGCCTACGAGCAGTACTTC	CASSPTTAYEQYF
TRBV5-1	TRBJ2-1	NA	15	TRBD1	TGCGCCAGCAGCTGGATACAGGGGGCCAGCAATGAGCAGTTCTTC	CASSWIQGASNEQFF
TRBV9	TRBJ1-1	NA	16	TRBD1	TGTGCCAGCAGCGTAGGGCAGGGGGCCCTCCGGAGGGAAGCTTTCTTT	CASSVGQGALRREAFF